Each of the 8 T cell receptor beta chains below was sequenced from the same sample in a study of T cells in women clearing cervical HPV infection. The data were produced by immunoSEQ multiplex PCR, yet TCRdb's version contains in-frame clones alone and is incomplete. Here the sample table reports about 33,000 clones. The specimen was blood buffy coat. Every receptor here comes from a woman aged 18 to 75 with a cervical HPV16 infection that either progressed to CIN3+ or cleared (not recorded which).

To note about this clone: The missing CDR3 end, 3 residues past where the read stops, is filled in from the germline J gene. V usage is TRBV2 and J usage is TRBJ2-5; 8 nucleotides match TRBD2. J was trimmed by 4 bases and V by 0 bases; bases with no gene match: 10. Germline V gene lookup returns CDR1 SNHLY and CDR2 FYNNEI. CDR3 length: 17 residues. The CDR3 loop is CASSEALLAGGGETQYF. CDR3 DNA (partial): TGTGCCAGCAGTGAAGCGCTTCTCGCGGGAGGAGGAGAGACC.

Worth noting for this clone: The sequence runs out 3 residues before the end of the CDR3; the remainder is reconstructed from the germline J gene. The chain links TRBV2 to TRBJ1-1; 7 bases map to TRBD1. The CDR3 contains 13 residues. Unmatched junction bases numbered 6, after V lost 4 bases and J lost 7 bases. CDR1 is SNHLY and CDR2 is FYNNEI in the germline V gene. CDR3 sequence reads: CASSVRGQYEAFF. Partial CDR3 DNA: TGTGCCAGCAGTGTAAGGGGGCAGTATGAA. Looking up the rest from reference TRBV2 and TRBJ1-1 gives the full variable domain: EPEVTQTPSHQVTQMGQEVILRCVPISNHLYFYWYRQILGQKVEFLVSFYNNEISEKSEIFDDQFSVERPDGSNFTLKIRSTKLEDSAMYFCASSVRGQYEAFFGQGTRLTVV.

In regard to this clone: The read comes to an end 3 residues before the CDR3 does, leaving the germline J gene to fill in the end. The chain uses TRBV6-1 and TRBJ2-3; no definite D call. The CDR3 loop spans 13 amino acids. Germline lookup yields CDR1 MNHNS and CDR2 SASEGT. V shed 4 bases and J shed 2 bases, with 7 bases lying between them. The sequenced part of the CDR3 DNA is TGTGCCAGCAGTGTGCAGTACACAGATACG. It specifies CASSVQYTDT. The whole CDR3 is CASSVQYTDTQYF.

The CDR3 protein is CASRPRDRTFYGYTF. The DNA read from the CDR3 is TGTGCCAGCAGGCCCCGGGACAGAACCTTCTATGGC. V usage is TRBV5-6 and J usage is TRBJ1-2; 7 bases map to TRBD1. The read falls 3 residues short of the CDR3 end, and the missing part is taken from the germline J gene. Trimming at V came to 5 bases and at J to 4 bases, leaving 11 bases not matched to a gene. This CDR3 region has 15 residues. Germline CDR1 SGHDT, CDR2 YYEEEE. Combining the CDR3 with reference TRBV5-6 and TRBJ1-2 gives the whole variable domain DAGVTQSPTHLIKTRGQQVTLRCSPKSGHDTVSWYQQALGQGPQFIFQYYEEEERQRGNFPDRFSGHQFPNYSSELNVNALLLGDSALYLCASRPRDRTFYGYTFGSGTRLTVV.

On this clone: The read terminates 3 residues ahead of where the CDR3 ends, so the germline J gene completes it. The chain carries TRBV12-3 or TRBV12-4 and TRBJ1-5; the match to TRBD1 covers 10 bases. V lost 5 bases and J lost 7; bases outside the gene matches: 5. The CDR3 length is 14 residues. The CDR3 loop reads CASSLDRGFQPQHF. CDR3 DNA, as far as it was read: TGTGCCAGCAGTCTGGACAGGGGGTTCCAGCCC.

About this clone itself: The read gets to within 3 residues of the CDR3 end, and the germline J gene fills in the rest. The chain has TRBV7-3 and TRBJ1-1; the D gene is possibly TRBD1 (6 bases). From germline, CDR1 is SGHTA and CDR2 FQGTGA. With 2 bases removed from V and 1 base from J, the gap between germline ends came to 11 bases. This CDR3 spans 15 amino acids. CDR3 bases read: TGTGCCAGCAGCTTAGGGGGGGGCGAGAACACTGAA. This translates into CASSLGGGENTE. The whole CDR3 sequence reads CASSLGGGENTEAFF. The variable domain in full, with the rest retrieved from reference TRBV7-3 and TRBJ1-1, is GAGVSQTPSNKVTEKGKYVELRCDPISGHTALYWYRQSLGQGPEFLIYFQGTGAADDSGLPNDRFFAVRPEGSVSTLKIQRTERGDSAVYLCASSLGGGENTEAFFGQGTRLTVV.

In regard to this clone: From the germline J gene comes the end of the CDR3, since the read stops 3 residues before it. This chain joins TRBV5-1 and TRBJ2-5, with D perhaps assigned TRBD1 or TRBD2 (7 bases each). This CDR3 region has 19 residues. V was clipped by 0 bases and J by 4 bases, with 25 bases between them. Germline V gene data show CDR1 as SGHRS and CDR2 as YFSETQ. CDR3 amino acids: CASSLAFMEGGGPTETQYF. Partial CDR3 DNA: TGCGCCAGCAGCTTGGCCTTTATGGAGGGAGGGGGCCCGACAGAGACC.

In the case of this clone: The CDR3 end lies 3 residues beyond the end of the read and is filled in from the germline J gene. The chain couples TRBV5-6 to TRBJ2-1; weak D call: TRBD2 (5 bases). Trimming removed 1 base at V and 8 bases at J, with 7 bases between. The germline gives CDR1 SGHDT, CDR2 YYEEEE. The CDR3 spans 12 residues. The CDR3 spells CASSLLRDEQFF. The CDR3 DNA, read in part, is TGTGCCAGCAGCTTGCTGAGGGATGAG.